What follows describes a single T cell receptor beta chain. This entry is derived from a study of T cell changes during pregnancy in multiple sclerosis. Some clones are missing from TCRdb's copy, which holds only in-frame ones; the method was immunoSEQ multiplex PCR. Seen here are fewer than 30,000 clones, about 88% observed once, and the top ten hold 9.4%. The receptor was isolated from a female donor in good health, enrolled as a control in a pregnancy study. The specimen comprised CD8+ T cells from peripheral blood mononuclear cells, sampled in the third trimester of pregnancy.

The CDR3: CASSHGENQPQHF. CDR3 DNA: TGCGCCAGCAGCCACGGGGAGAATCAGCCCCAGCATTTT. The rearrangement links TRBV4-1 to TRBJ1-5; D gene unclear. Trimming stripped 3 bases from V and 4 bases from J, with 7 bases between. CDR1 and CDR2 from the germline V gene are MGHRA and YSYEKL. CDR3 length: 13 amino acids.